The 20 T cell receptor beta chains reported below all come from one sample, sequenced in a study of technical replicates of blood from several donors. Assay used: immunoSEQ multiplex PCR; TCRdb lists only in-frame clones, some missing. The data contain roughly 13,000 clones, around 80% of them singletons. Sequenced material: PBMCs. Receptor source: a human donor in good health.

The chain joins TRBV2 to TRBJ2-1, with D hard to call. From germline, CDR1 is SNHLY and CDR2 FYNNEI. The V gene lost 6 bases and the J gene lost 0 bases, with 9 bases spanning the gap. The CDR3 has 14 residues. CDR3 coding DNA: TGTGCCAGCAGAGAGGTCAGCTCCTACAATGAGCAGTTCTTC. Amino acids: CASREVSSYNEQFF.

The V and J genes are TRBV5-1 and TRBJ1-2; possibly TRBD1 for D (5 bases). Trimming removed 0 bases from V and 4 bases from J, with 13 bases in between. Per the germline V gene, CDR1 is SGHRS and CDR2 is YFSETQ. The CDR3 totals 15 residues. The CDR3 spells CASSLEGVGGYGYTF. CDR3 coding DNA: TGCGCCAGCAGCTTGGAAGGGGTCGGTGGCTATGGCTACACCTTC.

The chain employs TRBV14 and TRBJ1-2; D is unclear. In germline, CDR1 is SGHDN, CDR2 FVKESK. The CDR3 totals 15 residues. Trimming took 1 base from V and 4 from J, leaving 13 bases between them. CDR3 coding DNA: TGTGCCAGCAGCCAAGGGGCTCGGCCTCGCTATGGCTACACCTTC. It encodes CASSQGARPRYGYTF.

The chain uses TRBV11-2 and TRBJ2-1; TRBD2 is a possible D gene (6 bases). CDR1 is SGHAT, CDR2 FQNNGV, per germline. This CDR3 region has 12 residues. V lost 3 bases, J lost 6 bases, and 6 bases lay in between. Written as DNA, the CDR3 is TGTGCCAGCAGCTTGACTAGCAATGAGCAGTTCTTC. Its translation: CASSLTSNEQFF.

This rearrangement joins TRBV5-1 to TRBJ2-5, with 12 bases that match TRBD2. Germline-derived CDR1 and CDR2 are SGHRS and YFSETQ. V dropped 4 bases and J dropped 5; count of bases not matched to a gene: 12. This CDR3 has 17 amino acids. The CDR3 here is CASSKGRTSGKEETQYF. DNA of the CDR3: TGCGCCAGCAGCAAAGGACGGACTAGCGGGAAAGAGGAGACCCAGTACTTC.

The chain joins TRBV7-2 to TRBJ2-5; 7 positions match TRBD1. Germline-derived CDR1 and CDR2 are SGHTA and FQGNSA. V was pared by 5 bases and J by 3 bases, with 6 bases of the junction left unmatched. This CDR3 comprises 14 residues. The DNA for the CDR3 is TGTGCCAGCAGCCCATTGGGACAGAAAGAGACCCAGTACTTC. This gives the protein CASSPLGQKETQYF.

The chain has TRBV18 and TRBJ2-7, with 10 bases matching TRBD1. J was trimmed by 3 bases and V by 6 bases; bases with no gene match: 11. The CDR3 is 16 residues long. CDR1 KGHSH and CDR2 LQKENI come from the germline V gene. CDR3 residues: CASSPRTGQGNYEQYF. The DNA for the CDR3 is TGTGCCAGCTCCCCGCGAACGGGACAGGGGAACTACGAGCAGTACTTC.

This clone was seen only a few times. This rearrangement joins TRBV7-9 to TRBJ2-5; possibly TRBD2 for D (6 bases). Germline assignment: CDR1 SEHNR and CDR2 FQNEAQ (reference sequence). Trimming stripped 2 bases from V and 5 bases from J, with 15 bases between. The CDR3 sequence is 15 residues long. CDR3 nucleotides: TGTGCCAGCAGCTTACTGGCCTCAAGCGGGGAGACCCAGTACTTC. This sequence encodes CASSLLASSGETQYF.

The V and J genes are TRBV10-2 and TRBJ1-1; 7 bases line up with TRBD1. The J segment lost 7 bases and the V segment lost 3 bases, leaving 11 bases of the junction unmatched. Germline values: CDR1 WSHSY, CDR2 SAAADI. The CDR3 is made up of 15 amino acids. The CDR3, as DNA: TGCGCCAGCAGTGACCCTCACTCCGGGACAGATGAAGCTTTCTTT. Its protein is CASSDPHSGTDEAFF.

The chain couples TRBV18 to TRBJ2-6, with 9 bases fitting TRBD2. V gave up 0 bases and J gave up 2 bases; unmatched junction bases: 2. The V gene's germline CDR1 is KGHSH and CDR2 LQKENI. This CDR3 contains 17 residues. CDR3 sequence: CASSPPAGGAGANVLTF. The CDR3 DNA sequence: TGTGCCAGCTCACCACCGGCGGGAGGGGCTGGGGCCAACGTCCTGACTTTC.

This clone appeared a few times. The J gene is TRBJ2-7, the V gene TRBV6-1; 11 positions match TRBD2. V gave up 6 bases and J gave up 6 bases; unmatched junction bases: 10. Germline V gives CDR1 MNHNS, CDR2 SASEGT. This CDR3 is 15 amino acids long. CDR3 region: CASRGTSSGRSEQYF. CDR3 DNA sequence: TGTGCCAGCAGGGGCACCTCTAGCGGGAGGAGCGAGCAGTACTTC.

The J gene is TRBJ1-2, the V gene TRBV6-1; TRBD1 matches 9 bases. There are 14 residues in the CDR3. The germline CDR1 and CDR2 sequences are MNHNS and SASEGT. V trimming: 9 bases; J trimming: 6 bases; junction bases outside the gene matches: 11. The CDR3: CARNPRQGENGYTF. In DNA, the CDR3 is TGTGCCAGAAACCCAAGACAGGGGGAAAATGGCTACACCTTC.

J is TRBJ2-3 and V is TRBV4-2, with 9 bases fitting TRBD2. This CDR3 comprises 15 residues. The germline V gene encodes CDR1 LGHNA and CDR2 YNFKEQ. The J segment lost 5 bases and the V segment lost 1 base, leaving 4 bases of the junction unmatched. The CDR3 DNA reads TGTGCCAGCAGCCAAGTTAGCGGGAGAGTAGATACGCAGTATTTT. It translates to CASSQVSGRVDTQYF.

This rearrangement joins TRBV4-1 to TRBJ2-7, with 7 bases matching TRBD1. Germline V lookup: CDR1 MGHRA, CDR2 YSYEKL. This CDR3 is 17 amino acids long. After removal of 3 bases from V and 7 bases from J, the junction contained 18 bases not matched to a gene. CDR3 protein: CASSHENLTGLWGEQYF. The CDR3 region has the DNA TGCGCCAGCAGCCACGAAAACCTGACAGGGCTCTGGGGTGAGCAGTACTTC.

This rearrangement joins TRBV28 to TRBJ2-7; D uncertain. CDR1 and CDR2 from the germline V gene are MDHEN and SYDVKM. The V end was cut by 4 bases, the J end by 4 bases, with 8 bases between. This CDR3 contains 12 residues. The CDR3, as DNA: TGTGCCAGCAGTTCATCCAGGTACGAGCAGTACTTC. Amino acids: CASSSSRYEQYF.

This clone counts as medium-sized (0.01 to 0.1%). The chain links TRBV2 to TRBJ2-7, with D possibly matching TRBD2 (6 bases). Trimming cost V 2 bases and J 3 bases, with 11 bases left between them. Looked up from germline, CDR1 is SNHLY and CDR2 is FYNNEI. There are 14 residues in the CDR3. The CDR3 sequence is CASSEIAEYYEQYF. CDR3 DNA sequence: TGTGCCAGCAGTGAAATAGCGGAATACTACGAGCAGTACTTC.

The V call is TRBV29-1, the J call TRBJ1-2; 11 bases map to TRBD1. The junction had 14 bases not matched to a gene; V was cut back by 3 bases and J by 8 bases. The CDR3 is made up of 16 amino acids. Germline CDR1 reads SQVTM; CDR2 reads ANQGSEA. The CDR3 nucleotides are TGCAGCGTTGACCGGACAGGGGGCGCGGGGATGGGAGGCTACACCTTC. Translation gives CSVDRTGGAGMGGYTF.

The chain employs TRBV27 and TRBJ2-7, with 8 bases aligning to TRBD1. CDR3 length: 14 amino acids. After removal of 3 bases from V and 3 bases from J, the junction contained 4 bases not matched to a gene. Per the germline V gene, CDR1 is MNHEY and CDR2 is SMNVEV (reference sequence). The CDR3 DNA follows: TGTGCCAGCAGTTTTGGCAGGGGGCACTACGAGCAGTACTTC. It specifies CASSFGRGHYEQYF.

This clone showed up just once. The CDR3 sequence is CASSLVRLTSGIPLGTGELFF. The DNA for the CDR3 is TGCGCCAGCAGCTTGGTACGTTTGACTAGCGGGATTCCGTTGGGAACCGGGGAGCTGTTTTTT. This rearrangement joins TRBV5-1 to TRBJ2-2; 11 positions agree with TRBD2. The CDR3 length is 21 residues. CDR1 is SGHRS and CDR2 is YFSETQ in the germline V gene. The V gene end was trimmed by 0 bases and the J gene end by 5 bases; junction bases not matched to a gene: 18.

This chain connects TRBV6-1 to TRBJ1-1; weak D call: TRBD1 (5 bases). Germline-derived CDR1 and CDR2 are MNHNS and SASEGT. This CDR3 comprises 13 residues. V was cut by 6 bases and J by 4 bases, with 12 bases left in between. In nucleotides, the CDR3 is TGTGCCAGCAGGGGGGTGCGGGGCACTGAAGCTTTCTTT. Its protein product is CASRGVRGTEAFF.